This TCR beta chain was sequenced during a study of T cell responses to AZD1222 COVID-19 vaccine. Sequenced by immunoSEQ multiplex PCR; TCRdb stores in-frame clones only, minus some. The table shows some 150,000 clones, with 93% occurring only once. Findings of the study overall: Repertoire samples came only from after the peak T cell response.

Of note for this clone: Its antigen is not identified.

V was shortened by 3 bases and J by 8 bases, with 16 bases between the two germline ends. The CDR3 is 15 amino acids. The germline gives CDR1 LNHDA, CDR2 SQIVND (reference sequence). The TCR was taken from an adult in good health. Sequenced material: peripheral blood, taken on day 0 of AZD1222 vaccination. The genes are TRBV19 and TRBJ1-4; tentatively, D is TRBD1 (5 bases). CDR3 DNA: TGTGCCAGTAGTATTGGGCAGGGAACCAACGAAAAACTGTTTTTT. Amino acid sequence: CASSIGQGTNEKLFF.